This TCR beta chain originates from a study of patients and donors after allogeneic stem cell transplantation (dated by TCRdb to the early 2020s). Reading the germline V gene (reference sequence) gives CDR1 DFQATT and CDR2 SNEGSKA. Measured from the cysteine to the phenylalanine, the CDR3 is 15 residues long. Only the CDR3 DNA is retained, 45 bases long and in frame from the first base. Clipping removes 0 bases from V and 7 bases from J, with 8 as the unmatched junction base count. Library preparation employed RT-PCR. Sequencing took place on a NextSeq 550. Starting from the raw public reads, TCRdb applied fastp trimming at Q25, assembled clones with MiXCR and retained in-frame beta chains. Each entry merges the rows of one CDR3 protein and shows their most common DNA and genes. This sample has approximately 410,000 distinct CDR3 sequences in its table, and roughly 17% of those were observed once. The top ten constitute less than 8% of the sample.

Concerning this clonotype: Its antigen is currently not known. Nothing much larger sits one base from this clone, and base qualities are not available.

The TCR originated in a human donor who was either an allogeneic HSCT recipient or a stem cell or donor lymphocyte infusion donor (not recorded which). It is not recorded whose cells these are; they may come from a transplant donor. The chain joins TRBV20-1 to TRBJ2-1; a stretch of 8 junction bases matches TRBD2. The material sequenced was blood, either unsorted or a sorted T cell fraction (not recorded which). The DNA reads as follows: TGCAGTGCTAGAGATTCTTCCACTAGCGGAAATGAGCAGTTCTTC. It specifies CSARDSSTSGNEQFF.